This T cell receptor (beta chain) is drawn from a study of blood T cell repertoires in COVID-19. This CDR3 is 13 amino acids long. The germline V gene encodes CDR1 MDHEN and CDR2 SYDVKM. V shed 4 bases and J 6 bases; nucleotides not matched to a gene: 5. In the original workflow: The authors estimated nucleated cell counts from reference gene primer amplification. The repertoire was sequenced with immunoSEQ multiplex PCR; TCRdb's copy has only in-frame clones and lacks some. V, J and clone size were drawn from that table, and D and trimming were deduced from the DNA. In the table there are 180,000 or so clones, roughly 82% of which are singletons.

The sequence came from a man aged 35 to 55 with acute COVID-19. V is TRBV28 and J is TRBJ2-7; TRBD1 matches 8 bases. The sequenced material came from PBMCs or T cells enriched from blood (not recorded which). This CDR3 is CASSSGGAREQYF. The CDR3 DNA reads as TGTGCCAGCAGTTCAGGGGGCGCGCGCGAGCAGTACTTC.